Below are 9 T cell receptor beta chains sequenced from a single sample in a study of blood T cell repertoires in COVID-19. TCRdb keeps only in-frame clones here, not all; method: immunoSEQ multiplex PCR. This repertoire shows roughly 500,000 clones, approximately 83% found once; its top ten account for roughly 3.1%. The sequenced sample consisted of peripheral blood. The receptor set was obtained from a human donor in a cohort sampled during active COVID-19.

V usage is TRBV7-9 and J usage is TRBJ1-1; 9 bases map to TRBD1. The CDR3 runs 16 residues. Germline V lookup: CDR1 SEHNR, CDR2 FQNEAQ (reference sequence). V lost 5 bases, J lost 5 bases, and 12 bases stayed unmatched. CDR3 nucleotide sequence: TGTGCCAGCAGCCCCACAAGGGTCGGACAGGGGACTGAAGCTTTCTTT. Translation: CASSPTRVGQGTEAFF. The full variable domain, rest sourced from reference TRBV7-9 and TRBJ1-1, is DTGVSQNPRHKITKRGQNVTFRCDPISEHNRLYWYRQTLGQGPEFLTYFQNEAQLEKSRLLSDRFSAERPKGSFSTLEIQRTEQGDSAMYLCASSPTRVGQGTEAFFGQGTRLTVV.

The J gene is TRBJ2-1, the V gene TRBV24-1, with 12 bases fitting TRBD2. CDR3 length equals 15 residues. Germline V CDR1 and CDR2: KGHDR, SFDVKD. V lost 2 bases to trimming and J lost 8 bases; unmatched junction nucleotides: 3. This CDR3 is CATSDYRLAGDEQFF. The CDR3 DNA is TGTGCCACCAGTGATTATCGACTAGCGGGAGATGAGCAGTTCTTC.

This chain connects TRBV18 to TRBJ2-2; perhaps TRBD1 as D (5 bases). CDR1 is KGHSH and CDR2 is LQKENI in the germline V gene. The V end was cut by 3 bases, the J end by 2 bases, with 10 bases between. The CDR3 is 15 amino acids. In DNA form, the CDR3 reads TGTGCCAGCTCACCCATGACAGTTAACACCGGGGAGCTGTTTTTT. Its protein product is CASSPMTVNTGELFF.

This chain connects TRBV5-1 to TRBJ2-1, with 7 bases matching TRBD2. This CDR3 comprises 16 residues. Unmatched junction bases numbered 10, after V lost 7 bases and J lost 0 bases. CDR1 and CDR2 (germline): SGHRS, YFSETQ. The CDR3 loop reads CASRPSGASSYNEQFF. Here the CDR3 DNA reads TGCGCCAGCCGCCCAAGCGGGGCGAGCTCCTACAATGAGCAGTTCTTC.

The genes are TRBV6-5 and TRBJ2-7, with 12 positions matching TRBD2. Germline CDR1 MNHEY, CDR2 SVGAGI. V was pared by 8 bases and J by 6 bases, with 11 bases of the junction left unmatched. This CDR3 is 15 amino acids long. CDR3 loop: CASRRGTSGFPEQYF. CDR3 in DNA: TGTGCCAGCCGACGGGGGACTAGCGGGTTCCCCGAGCAGTACTTC.

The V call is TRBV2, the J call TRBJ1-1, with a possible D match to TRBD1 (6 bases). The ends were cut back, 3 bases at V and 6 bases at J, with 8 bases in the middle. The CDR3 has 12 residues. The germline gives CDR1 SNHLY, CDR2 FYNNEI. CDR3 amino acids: CASSEQGSEAFF. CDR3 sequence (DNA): TGTGCCAGCAGTGAGCAGGGGTCTGAAGCTTTCTTT.

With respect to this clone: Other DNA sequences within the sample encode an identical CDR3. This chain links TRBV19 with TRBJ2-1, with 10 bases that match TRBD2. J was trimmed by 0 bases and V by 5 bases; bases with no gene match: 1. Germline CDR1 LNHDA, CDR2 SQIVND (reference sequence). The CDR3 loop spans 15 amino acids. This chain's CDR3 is CASSSSGSSYNEQFF. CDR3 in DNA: TGTGCCAGTAGTTCTAGCGGGAGCTCCTACAATGAGCAGTTCTTC.

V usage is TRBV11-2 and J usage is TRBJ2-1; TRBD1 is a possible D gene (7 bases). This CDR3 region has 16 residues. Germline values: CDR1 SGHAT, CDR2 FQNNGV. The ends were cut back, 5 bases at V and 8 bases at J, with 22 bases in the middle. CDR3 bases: TGTGCCAGCAGCCCCTACGGAGGGGGCCCTGGGGATGAGCAGTTCTTC. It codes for CASSPYGGGPGDEQFF.

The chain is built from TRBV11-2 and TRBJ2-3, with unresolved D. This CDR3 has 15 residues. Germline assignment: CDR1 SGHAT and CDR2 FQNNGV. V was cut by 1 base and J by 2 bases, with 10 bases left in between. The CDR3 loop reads CASSLVRVHTDTQYF. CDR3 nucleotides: TGTGCCAGCAGCTTAGTTCGGGTTCACACAGATACGCAGTATTTT.